The present T cell receptor (beta chain) was sequenced within a study of cytomegalovirus exposure and HLA in healthy donors. The table came from immunoSEQ multiplex PCR; TCRdb's copy has only in-frame clones and leaves some out. The data hold approximately 160,000 clones, with around 96% observed a single time. The germline CDR1 and CDR2 sequences are SQVTM and ANQGSEA. This CDR3 comprises 15 residues. V was clipped by 6 bases and J by 0 bases; unmatched bases: 6. Sequenced input: PBMCs. This clonotype originated in a woman younger than 30 in good health and CMV-seronegative. The chain joins TRBV29-1 to TRBJ2-7; 12 nucleotides match TRBD2. The chain's CDR3 is CSVETSGGSSYEQYF. The CDR3 DNA reads TGCAGCGTCGAGACTAGCGGGGGTTCCTCCTACGAGCAGTACTTC.